Below, 5 T cell receptor beta chains from the same sample are listed, as sequenced in a study of cytomegalovirus exposure and HLA in healthy donors. TCRdb keeps only in-frame clones here, not all; method: immunoSEQ multiplex PCR. This table has 150,000 to 200,000 clones, roughly 80% appearing once. The specimen sequenced was PBMCs. These receptors all stem from a man aged 30-40 years in good health and CMV-seropositive.

The genes are TRBV19 and TRBJ1-2, with 11 bases matching TRBD1. Germline lookup yields CDR1 LNHDA and CDR2 SQIVND (reference sequence). V was clipped by 6 bases and J by 4 bases; unmatched bases: 7. The CDR3 extends over 15 amino acids. In nucleotides, the CDR3 is TGTGCCAGTAGGGGACAGGGGGGACTTCGCTATGGCTACACCTTC. The encoded protein is CASRGQGGLRYGYTF.

This chain joins TRBV9 and TRBJ2-3, with D perhaps matching TRBD2 (5 bases). Trimming left V 0 bases short and J 0 bases short, with 11 bases between. Germline CDR1 is SGDLS and CDR2 is YYNGEE. There are 16 residues in the CDR3. The CDR3 is CASSVGGADSTDTQYF. The CDR3 DNA reads as TGTGCCAGCAGCGTAGGTGGAGCGGACAGCACAGATACGCAGTATTTT.

This clone was counted only a few times. The chain carries TRBV6-4 and TRBJ2-1; 8 bases align to TRBD2. The CDR3 is 15 residues long. V gave up 2 bases and J gave up 0 bases; unmatched junction bases: 0. Germline V gene sequence: CDR1 MRHNA, CDR2 SNTAGT. The CDR3 protein is CASSDGTSSYNEQFF. The CDR3 nucleotides read TGTGCCAGCAGTGACGGGACTAGCTCCTACAATGAGCAGTTCTTC.

The CDR3 loop reads CASSEGRAGEQFF. The CDR3 nucleotides read TGCGCCAGCAGTGAGGGTAGGGCAGGGGAGCAGTTCTTC. The chain joins TRBV10-2 to TRBJ2-1, with D possibly TRBD1 on 5 matching bases. Germline V CDR1 and CDR2: WSHSY, SAAADI. V gave up 2 bases and J gave up 10 bases, with 12 bases separating them. CDR3 length: 13 amino acids.

V gene TRBV6-5 combines with J gene TRBJ2-7; 11 nucleotides match TRBD2. This CDR3 comprises 16 residues. Trimming removed 2 bases from V and 3 bases from J; junction bases left unmatched: 6. CDR1 MNHEY and CDR2 SVGAGI come from the germline V gene. The CDR3 DNA reads as TGTGCCAGCAGTTACACCCGACTAGCGGGGATCTACGAGCAGTACTTC. It codes for CASSYTRLAGIYEQYF.